Included here is one T cell receptor beta chain sequence, with context. Its antigen remains unknown. Germline V gene data show CDR1 as MDHEN and CDR2 as SYDVKM. This CDR3 region has 17 residues. The germline V and J ends were trimmed by 1 base and 0 bases, with 16 bases remaining between them. Cells designated naive CD8 were CD45RO-negative and were positively selected for CCR7, with terminally differentiated effector memory CD45RA+ cells excluded. Some clones are missing from TCRdb's copy, which holds only in-frame ones; the method was immunoSEQ multiplex PCR. The sample shows approximately 2,200,000 clones, about 92% of them seen only once. The data stem from a study of shared clonotypes between healthy human individuals. The study, taken as a whole, reports: Sampling covered nothing but blood. Tissue TCR repertoires likely differ from those found in blood. Non-shared clonotypes displayed generation probabilities falling below those of clonotypes present in all four donors. In general, naive subsets displayed greater estimated richness than memory subsets did. For sorted subsets, rarefaction showed incomplete sequencing despite large depth.

J is TRBJ2-7 and V is TRBV28, with D perhaps assigned TRBD1 or TRBD2 (5 bases each). This clonotype was obtained from a man aged 18 to 30 in good health. Some clones in this sample may be carry-over from other donors' samples. Source material: naive CD8+ T cells from PBMCs. DNA for the CDR3: TGTGCCAGCAGTTTATCGGGCCGGGGCAGGAGCTCCTACGAGCAGTACTTC. Translation: CASSLSGRGRSSYEQYF.